This TCR beta chain was retrieved from a study of blood T cell repertoires in COVID-19. This clone showed up just once. Germline CDR1 WNHNN, CDR2 SYGVQD (reference sequence). Trimming shortened V by 7 bases and J by 10 bases, and 4 bases separated the two germline ends. The CDR3 is 9 amino acids. Clones were sequenced by immunoSEQ multiplex PCR, and TCRdb holds only the in-frame ones, with some missing. Counted here are approximately 260,000 clones, more than 75% occurring once; the ten biggest clones make up about 3.3%. The sequenced sample consisted of PBMCs or T cells enriched from blood (not recorded which). This receptor was identified in a woman aged 40 to 50 with acute COVID-19. This chain uses TRBV10-1 with TRBJ1-4; D unresolved. DNA for the CDR3: TGCGCCAGCACGGGAAAACTGTTTTTT. Translated, it gives CASTGKLFF.